These 5 T cell receptor beta chains share one sample of origin, sequenced in a study of blood T cells in healthy people across ages. Together with a sample-barcoded 5' primer, a J-beta primer mix was included in a second PCR lasting roughly 6 to 12 cycles. TCRdb fed the 5' RACE reads into MiXCR, producing one record per CDR3 protein. Here the sample spans around 940,000 distinct CDR3 sequences, just over 50% being singletons. What was sequenced was blood. These receptors were taken from a woman aged 55-69 years in good health.

The chain joins TRBV2 to TRBJ2-7; 10 positions agree with TRBD2. TRBJ2-5 explains the end of the DNA better; the J call may be wrong. CDR3 size: 12 residues. The germline CDR1 and CDR2 sequences are SNHLY and FYNNEI. The CDR3 DNA is TGTGCCAGCAGTGGGACTAGCGGGACCCAGTACTTC. Protein sequence: CASSGTSGTQYF.

This clonotype has just a few counts. This rearrangement joins TRBV20-1 to TRBJ2-1; tentatively, D is TRBD1 (6 bases). The J call could be wrong; TRBJ2-7 is a better fit for the DNA end. From germline, CDR1 is DFQATT and CDR2 SNEGSKA (reference sequence). CDR3 length equals 15 residues. The CDR3: CSARDHRVYSDEQYF. CDR3 DNA sequence: TGCAGTGCTAGAGATCACAGGGTGTATTCCGACGAGCAGTACTTC.

The chain has TRBV30 and TRBJ2-5; D may be TRBD1 (6 bases). This CDR3 contains 14 residues. CDR1 GTSNPN and CDR2 SVGIG come from the germline V gene (reference sequence). The V and J ends lost 5 bases and 3 bases respectively, with 16 bases between them. CDR3 nucleotide sequence: TGTGCCTGGGACATCCCAGGGGATGAAGAGACCCAGTACTTC. It yields the protein CAWDIPGDEETQYF.

V and J are TRBV12-3 or TRBV12-4 and TRBJ1-2, with TRBD1 matching 7 bases. J gave up 7 bases and V 6 bases, and 5 bases lay outside the gene matches. The CDR3 is 12 amino acids. CDR3 DNA sequence: TGTGCCAGCAGGCCGGGACAGACTGGCTACACCTTC. It specifies CASRPGQTGYTF.

This clonotype came up a few times. J is TRBJ2-7 and V is TRBV21-1; the D segment call TRBD2 is taken from the table without a DNA check. TRBV21-1 is a known pseudogene. The CDR3 covers 14 residues. CDR3 bases: TGTGCCAGCAGCAAAGTCCCTAGTGGTTACGAGCAGTACTTC. It is translated as CASSKVPSGYEQYF.